Presented here are 32 T cell receptor beta chains from one specimen sequenced in a study of blood T cell repertoires in COVID-19. Some clones are missing from TCRdb's copy, which holds only in-frame ones; the method was immunoSEQ multiplex PCR. The data hold 350,000 or so clones, with about 90% observed a single time. Sample: PBMCs or T cells enriched from blood (not recorded which). All receptors derive from a woman in her 30s who had been exposed to COVID-19.

The chain combines TRBV12-2 with TRBJ1-2. TRBV12-2 is a recognized pseudogene. The CDR3 contains 15 residues. CDR3 sequence: CASRLARGRENGYTF. CDR3 coding DNA: TGTGCAAGTCGCTTAGCGCGGGGCAGGGAGAATGGCTACACCTTC.

The chain combines TRBV18 with TRBJ2-6, with D perhaps TRBD1 (5 bases). The CDR3 is made up of 20 amino acids. V lost 2 bases, J lost 0 bases, and 20 bases lay in between. Germline lookup yields CDR1 KGHSH and CDR2 LQKENI. The CDR3, as DNA: TGTGCCAGCTCACCATCCCCGACCGGGCGGACAAGCTCTGGGGCCAACGTCCTGACTTTC. Translation gives CASSPSPTGRTSSGANVLTF.

The chain has TRBV19 and TRBJ1-2; 8 nucleotides match TRBD1. This CDR3 is built from 13 residues. J lost 7 bases, V lost 3 bases, and 4 bases had no gene match. Germline loops: CDR1 LNHDA, CDR2 SQIVND (reference sequence). This chain's CDR3 is CASSMADRVGYTF. The CDR3 DNA follows: TGTGCCAGTAGTATGGCGGACAGGGTTGGCTACACCTTC.

The rearrangement joins TRBV27 to TRBJ2-7, with unresolved D. Trimming removed 3 bases at V and 6 bases at J, with 15 bases between. The CDR3 covers 14 residues. Germline values: CDR1 MNHEY, CDR2 SMNVEV (reference sequence). The chain's CDR3 is CASSFESRRSEQYF. In DNA form, the CDR3 reads TGTGCCAGCAGTTTCGAGTCCCGGAGAAGCGAGCAGTACTTC.

The J gene is TRBJ2-7, the V gene TRBV27; 7 nucleotides agree with TRBD1. The CDR3 totals 16 residues. Trimming cost V 7 bases and J 2 bases; bases outside gene matches: 14. Germline loops: CDR1 MNHEY, CDR2 SMNVEV (reference sequence). CDR3 DNA: TGTGCCAGCACCCCGGCTTCTAGGGGGCGGACCTACGAGCAGTACTTC. Amino acids: CASTPASRGRTYEQYF.

The chain recombines TRBV7-9 with TRBJ1-3, with 8 positions matching TRBD1. CDR3 size: 13 residues. V lost 6 bases, J lost 2 bases, and 0 bases stayed unmatched. Per germline, CDR1 SEHNR and CDR2 FQNEAQ (reference sequence). For the CDR3, the DNA is TGTGCCAGCAGGACAGGGGCTGGAAACACCATATATTTT. This codes for CASRTGAGNTIYF.

The chain has TRBV10-2 and TRBJ1-5; TRBD1 matches at 7 bases. The germline V gene has CDR1 WSHSY and CDR2 SAAADI. This CDR3 has 13 residues. The ends lost 6 bases at V and 7 bases at J; junction bases unmatched: 6. This CDR3 is CASSSDRPQPQHF. CDR3 bases: TGCGCCAGCAGCTCGGACAGGCCCCAGCCCCAGCATTTT.

This clone was detected once. V is TRBV7-9 and J is TRBJ2-7; 8 bases are a match to TRBD2. V lost 1 base, J lost 5 bases, and 4 bases stayed unmatched. The germline gives CDR1 SEHNR, CDR2 FQNEAQ (reference sequence). This CDR3 has 14 residues. The CDR3 nucleotides read TGTGCCAGCAGCTTAGAGGCGGGAGGCGACGAGCAGTACTTC. Its protein product is CASSLEAGGDEQYF.

This clone has a handful of counts. The chain links TRBV27 to TRBJ1-2; 7 nucleotides align to TRBD1. CDR3 length equals 15 residues. The V gene's germline CDR1 is MNHEY and CDR2 SMNVEV (reference sequence). J lost 4 bases, V lost 8 bases, and 13 bases had no gene match. The CDR3 protein is CASHSLLTGIYGYTF. As DNA, the CDR3 is TGTGCCAGCCACTCGCTCTTGACAGGGATCTATGGCTACACCTTC.

The J gene is TRBJ2-2, the V gene TRBV6-1; 12 bases map to TRBD2. Germline V gene lookup returns CDR1 MNHNS and CDR2 SASEGT. After removal of 3 bases from V and 8 bases from J, the junction contained 10 bases not matched to a gene. CDR3 size: 17 residues. This CDR3 is CASSDRLAGGPGGELFF. The CDR3 nucleotides read TGTGCCAGCAGTGACCGGCTAGCGGGAGGGCCTGGGGGGGAGCTGTTTTTT.

CDR3 bases: TGTGCCAGCAGTTTTGCACGGGAGGGCCAATTCGACTACGAGCAGTACTTC. It codes for CASSFAREGQFDYEQYF. The V gene is TRBV28, the J gene TRBJ2-7, with 8 bases that match TRBD2. Per germline, CDR1 MDHEN and CDR2 SYDVKM. The CDR3 runs to 17 residues. After removal of 3 bases from V and 3 bases from J, the junction contained 13 bases not matched to a gene.

The V call is TRBV5-1, the J call TRBJ2-5; TRBD1 aligns across 7 bases. V trimming: 0 bases; J trimming: 5 bases; junction bases outside the gene matches: 10. This CDR3 has 16 residues. CDR1 is SGHRS, CDR2 YFSETQ, per germline. The CDR3 region has the DNA TGCGCCAGCAGCTTGGCTGCGACAGGGTTGGCGGAGACCCAGTACTTC. The encoded protein is CASSLAATGLAETQYF.

The chain joins TRBV29-1 to TRBJ2-1; tentative D call: TRBD2 (7 bases). V was trimmed by 2 bases and J by 6 bases, leaving 8 bases between them. CDR3 length equals 12 residues. Germline V gene lookup returns CDR1 SQVTM and CDR2 ANQGSEA. CDR3 loop: CSVERGGNEQFF. The CDR3 nucleotides read TGCAGCGTTGAAAGGGGGGGCAATGAGCAGTTCTTC.

The chain recombines TRBV20-1 with TRBJ2-3, with D possibly being TRBD2 (5 bases). CDR3 size: 11 residues. V was cut by 1 base and J by 9 bases, with 8 bases left in between. Germline CDR1 and CDR2: DFQATT and SNEGSKA (reference sequence). CDR3 coding DNA: TGCAGTGCTAGAGTCTCGGGGACGCAGTATTTT. This codes for CSARVSGTQYF.

This chain uses TRBV6-5 with TRBJ1-1, with D unresolved. Germline V gives CDR1 MNHEY, CDR2 SVGAGI. The CDR3 contains 12 residues. Trimming removed 6 bases from V and 6 bases from J, with 11 bases in between. CDR3 DNA: TGTGCCAGCAGCTATATTCCGGCTGAAGCTTTCTTT. Translating gives CASSYIPAEAFF.

The chain combines TRBV5-1 with TRBJ2-3, with 8 bases matching TRBD2. The germline V gene has CDR1 SGHRS and CDR2 YFSETQ. This CDR3 contains 15 residues. V was pared by 4 bases and J by 0 bases, with 4 bases of the junction left unmatched. The DNA for the CDR3 is TGCGCCAGCAGCCATAGCGGGACCAGCACAGATACGCAGTATTTT. Translating it yields CASSHSGTSTDTQYF. Looking up the rest from reference TRBV5-1 and TRBJ2-3 gives the full variable domain: KAGVTQTPRYLIKTRGQQVTLSCSPISGHRSVSWYQQTPGQGLQFLFEYFSETQRNKGNFPGRFSGRQFSNSRSEMNVSTLELGDSALYLCASSHSGTSTDTQYFGPGTRLTVL.

V usage is TRBV2 and J usage is TRBJ1-2; tentative D call: TRBD1 (5 bases). This CDR3 is built from 13 residues. Trimming cost V 6 bases and J 4 bases, with 12 bases left between them. Per the germline V gene, CDR1 is SNHLY and CDR2 is FYNNEI. The CDR3 nucleotides read TGTGCCAGCAGGTGGGGGGGTTTCTATGGCTACACCTTC. Encoded protein: CASRWGGFYGYTF.

The chain couples TRBV2 to TRBJ2-1, with D perhaps matching TRBD1 (6 bases). V lost 8 bases to trimming and J lost 0 bases, with 11 bases between them. This CDR3 is built from 14 residues. CDR1 SNHLY and CDR2 FYNNEI come from the germline V gene. CDR3 sequence (DNA): TGTGCCAGCGCGCAGGGGAGCTCCTACAATGAGCAGTTCTTC. It is translated as CASAQGSSYNEQFF. Full variable domain (rest looked up from reference TRBV2 and TRBJ2-1): EPEVTQTPSHQVTQMGQEVILRCVPISNHLYFYWYRQILGQKVEFLVSFYNNEISEKSEIFDDQFSVERPDGSNFTLKIRSTKLEDSAMYFCASAQGSSYNEQFFGPGTRLTVL.

This sequence joins TRBV18 and TRBJ1-1; D gene uncertain. The germline gives CDR1 KGHSH, CDR2 LQKENI. The V and J ends lost 2 bases and 8 bases respectively, with 15 bases between them. This CDR3 has 14 residues. The CDR3 DNA sequence: TGTGCCAGCTCACCATTCCGGCCTCCGGGAGAAGCTTTCTTT. Translated, it gives CASSPFRPPGEAFF.

The CDR3 coding sequence is TGTGCCAGCAGCTCAAGGGGTCGGGGGGACGGACCTGAAGCTTTCTTT. Encoded protein: CASSSRGRGDGPEAFF. This chain connects TRBV7-6 to TRBJ1-1; weak D call: TRBD1 (5 bases). Germline V gene lookup returns CDR1 SGHVS and CDR2 FNYEAQ. Trimming took 4 bases from V and 6 from J, leaving 21 bases between them. This CDR3 contains 16 residues. The variable domain in full, completed from reference TRBV7-6 and TRBJ1-1, reads GAGVSQSPRYKVTKRGQDVALRCDPISGHVSLYWYRQALGQGPEFLTYFNYEAQQDKSGLPNDRFSAERPEGSISTLTIQRTEQRDSAMYRCASSSRGRGDGPEAFFGQGTRLTVV.

The V gene is TRBV3-1 (or the pseudogene TRBV3-2), the J gene TRBJ1-6; D remains unclear. The V end was cut by 1 base, the J end by 4 bases, with 8 bases between. Germline-derived CDR1 and CDR2 are LGHDT and YNNKEL (reference sequence). The CDR3 has 15 residues. Here the CDR3 reads CASSQGGEYNSPLHF. CDR3 nucleotides: TGTGCCAGCAGCCAAGGCGGGGAGTATAATTCACCCCTCCACTTT.

V and J are TRBV21-1 and TRBJ2-7; TRBD2, the D gene given by the table, was not confirmed from the DNA. TRBV21-1 is labeled a pseudogene. This CDR3 contains 12 residues. The CDR3 DNA sequence: TGTGCCAGCGGTAGCGGGGCCTACGAGCAGTACTTC. Translated: CASGSGAYEQYF.

The CDR3 nucleotides are TGTGCCAGCAGCGTAGGGGCAGGCTATGGCTACACCTTC. As protein: CASSVGAGYGYTF. This chain uses TRBV9 with TRBJ1-2, with no clear D. The ends were cut back, 0 bases at V and 4 bases at J, with 7 bases in the middle. The CDR3 has 13 residues. The germline V gene encodes CDR1 SGDLS and CDR2 YYNGEE.

This clone has a single count. The chain combines TRBV6-5 with TRBJ2-1, with 9 bases lining up with TRBD2. The germline CDR1 and CDR2 sequences are MNHEY and SVGAGI. CDR3 length: 15 amino acids. J lost 1 base, V lost 2 bases, and 0 bases had no gene match. CDR3 DNA: TGTGCCAGCAGTTACCTAGCGGGGTCCTACAATGAGCAGTTCTTC. Its translation is CASSYLAGSYNEQFF.

The rearrangement joins TRBV5-6 to TRBJ2-3, with D unclear. Germline CDR1 SGHDT, CDR2 YYEEEE. There are 15 residues in the CDR3. V was shortened by 1 base and J by 2 bases, with 11 bases between the two germline ends. The CDR3 loop is CASSLLGRLTDTQYF. In DNA, the CDR3 is TGTGCCAGCAGCTTGCTGGGTAGACTCACAGATACGCAGTATTTT. The full variable domain, completed using reference TRBV5-6 and TRBJ2-3, is DAGVTQSPTHLIKTRGQQVTLRCSPKSGHDTVSWYQQALGQGPQFIFQYYEEEERQRGNFPDRFSGHQFPNYSSELNVNALLLGDSALYLCASSLLGRLTDTQYFGPGTRLTVL.

Concerning this clone: This same CDR3 is encoded by further DNA sequences in the sample. This chain uses TRBV19 with TRBJ2-7, with D possibly matching TRBD1 (5 bases). Trimming left V 3 bases short and J 2 bases short, with 8 bases between. The germline V gene has CDR1 LNHDA and CDR2 SQIVND (reference sequence). The CDR3 spans 13 residues. The CDR3 coding sequence is TGTGCCAGTAGTATGTCAGGGACCTACGAGCAGTACTTC. Amino acid sequence: CASSMSGTYEQYF.

This chain joins TRBV6-1 and TRBJ1-5; D may be TRBD1 (5 bases). The ends were cut back, 1 base at V and 0 bases at J, with 7 bases in the middle. This CDR3 contains 15 residues. Germline V CDR1 and CDR2: MNHNS, SASEGT. The CDR3 is CASSEGQISNQPQHF. The CDR3 coding sequence is TGTGCCAGCAGTGAAGGACAGATTAGCAATCAGCCCCAGCATTTT.

The rearrangement joins TRBV19 to TRBJ2-3, with 7 positions matching TRBD2. Trimming cost V 7 bases and J 4 bases; bases outside gene matches: 8. CDR1 is LNHDA and CDR2 is SQIVND in the germline V gene (reference sequence). This CDR3 is built from 14 residues. CDR3 coding DNA: TGTGCCAGTAATCTAGACGCGGGGGCAGATACGCAGTATTTT. It specifies CASNLDAGADTQYF. Looking up the rest from reference TRBV19 and TRBJ2-3 gives the full variable domain: DGGITQSPKYLFRKEGQNVTLSCEQNLNHDAMYWYRQDPGQGLRLIYYSQIVNDFQKGDIAEGYSVSREKKESFPLTVTSAQKNPTAFYLCASNLDAGADTQYFGPGTRLTVL.

The V gene is TRBV5-1, the J gene TRBJ2-2; the D is unclear. Germline V gene sequence: CDR1 SGHRS, CDR2 YFSETQ. The CDR3 runs 12 residues. Trimming took off 0 bases at V and 9 bases at J, with 6 bases between the two ends. This CDR3 is CASSLGARELFF. In nucleotides, the CDR3 is TGCGCCAGCAGCTTGGGTGCGAGGGAGCTGTTTTTT.

The chain has TRBV27 and TRBJ1-6, with D maybe TRBD1 (5 bases). This CDR3 region has 21 residues. The V gene's germline CDR1 is MNHEY and CDR2 SMNVEV (reference sequence). Trimming left V 6 bases short and J 0 bases short, with 27 bases between. In DNA, the CDR3 is TGTGCCAGCAGCAAAATACGCCTCGACAGTTTTCAGAGCTCCTATAATTCACCCCTCCACTTT. It translates to CASSKIRLDSFQSSYNSPLHF.

The chain is built from TRBV19 and TRBJ2-5, with D tentatively TRBD1 (5 bases). The CDR3 covers 14 residues. The germline V gene has CDR1 LNHDA and CDR2 SQIVND (reference sequence). Trimming took off 6 bases at V and 3 bases at J, with 14 bases between the two ends. CDR3 nucleotide sequence: TGTGCCAGTAGGTCAGGGTCTAATGAAGAGACCCAGTACTTC. Translation: CASRSGSNEETQYF.

This clone was detected only once. This chain links TRBV2 with TRBJ2-1; 13 bases are a match to TRBD2. The germline gives CDR1 SNHLY, CDR2 FYNNEI. With V trimmed by 7 bases and J by 6 bases, 18 bases remained unmatched. CDR3 length equals 19 residues. CDR3 DNA sequence: TGTGCCAGCACCCTAACCGGGACTAGCGGGATCGGTGGGACCAATGAGCAGTTCTTC. The encoded protein is CASTLTGTSGIGGTNEQFF.